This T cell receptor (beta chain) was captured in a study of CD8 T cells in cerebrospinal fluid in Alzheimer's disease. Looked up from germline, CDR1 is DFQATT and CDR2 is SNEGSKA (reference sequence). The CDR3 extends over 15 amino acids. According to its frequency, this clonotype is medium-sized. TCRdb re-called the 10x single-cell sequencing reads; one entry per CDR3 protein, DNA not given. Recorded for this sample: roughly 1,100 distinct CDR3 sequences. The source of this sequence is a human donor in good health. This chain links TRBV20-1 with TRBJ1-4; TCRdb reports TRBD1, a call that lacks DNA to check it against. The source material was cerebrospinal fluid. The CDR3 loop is CSARDWGTSDEKLFF.